One sample yielded the 18 T cell receptor beta chains listed below, sequenced in a study of blood T cell repertoires in COVID-19. Method: immunoSEQ multiplex PCR; TCRdb's copy keeps in-frame clones and lacks some. Here the sample spans 250,000 to 300,000 clones, 75% to 90% being singletons. Sequenced material: PBMCs or T cells enriched from blood (not recorded which). These receptors originate from a man between 40 and 49 years old who had recovered from COVID-19.

V and J are TRBV27 and TRBJ2-3; TRBD2 matches 9 bases. Germline V gene sequence: CDR1 MNHEY, CDR2 SMNVEV (reference sequence). The CDR3 has 16 amino acids. After removal of 5 bases from V and 9 bases from J, the junction contained 15 bases not matched to a gene. CDR3 loop: CASSPLAGAPQGTQYF. As DNA, the CDR3 is TGTGCCAGCAGTCCATTAGCGGGAGCGCCTCAAGGGACGCAGTATTTT.

V is TRBV19 and J is TRBJ1-4, with no clear D. Looked up from germline, CDR1 is LNHDA and CDR2 is SQIVND (reference sequence). There are 14 residues in the CDR3. V lost 6 bases and J 3 bases, leaving 11 bases between the germline ends. CDR3 DNA sequence: TGTGCCAGTAGCATTGGGCTGCCTAATGAAAAACTGTTTTTT. Translation: CASSIGLPNEKLFF.

The chain carries TRBV6-5 and TRBJ2-5; TRBD2 agrees at 15 bases. The CDR3 is 16 amino acids. Germline CDR1 is MNHEY and CDR2 is SVGAGI. Trimming cost V 4 bases and J 5 bases; bases outside gene matches: 5. The CDR3 DNA reads TGTGCCAGCAGTTCCAGGACTAGCGGGAGGGCGGAGACCCAGTACTTC. Translated: CASSSRTSGRAETQYF.

The V gene is TRBV3-1 (or the pseudogene TRBV3-2), the J gene TRBJ2-5, with D perhaps matching TRBD2 (6 bases). CDR3 length: 13 residues. Germline loops: CDR1 LGHDT, CDR2 YNNKEL (reference sequence). Between the trimmed V and J ends, which lost 2 bases and 2 bases, there was a span of 6 bases. This chain's CDR3 is CASSQSGQETQYF. The CDR3 region has the DNA TGTGCCAGCAGCCAAAGCGGGCAAGAGACCCAGTACTTC.

CDR3 DNA: TGTGCCAGCAGTCTATCGGTTGCTAATGAAAAACTGTTTTTT. This codes for CASSLSVANEKLFF. V and J are TRBV6-2 or TRBV6-3 and TRBJ1-4; D gene uncertain. The CDR3 is made up of 14 amino acids. Trimming removed 5 bases at V and 3 bases at J, with 10 bases between. Germline CDR1 is MNHEY and CDR2 is SVGEGT.

Only one count was recorded for this clone. This rearrangement joins TRBV6-5 to TRBJ2-7, with 12 positions matching TRBD1. V gave up 6 bases and J gave up 7 bases; unmatched junction bases: 10. Germline CDR1 and CDR2: MNHEY and SVGAGI. CDR3 length: 15 amino acids. CDR3 loop: CASRFPGQGAREQYF. In DNA, the CDR3 is TGTGCCAGCAGGTTCCCGGGACAGGGGGCGCGTGAGCAGTACTTC.

V usage is TRBV20-1 and J usage is TRBJ1-1; D gene uncertain. Looked up from germline, CDR1 is DFQATT and CDR2 is SNEGSKA (reference sequence). The CDR3 is 11 amino acids. Trimming left V 3 bases short and J 5 bases short, with 7 bases between. DNA for the CDR3: TGCAGTGCTAGCCCCGTGACTGAAGCTTTCTTT. Its protein product is CSASPVTEAFF.

This chain links TRBV11-3 with TRBJ2-5; D perhaps matches TRBD2 (6 bases). Germline values: CDR1 SGHNT, CDR2 YENEEA. Trimming cost V 7 bases and J 2 bases, with 26 bases left between them. CDR3 length: 18 amino acids. Written as DNA, the CDR3 is TGTGCCAGCAAACCATCAAATTCGCGGGGACTGAGACAAGAGACCCAGTACTTC. Translating it yields CASKPSNSRGLRQETQYF. Using reference TRBV11-3 and TRBJ2-5 for the parts outside the CDR3, the full variable domain is EAGVVQSPRYKIIEKKQPVAFWCNPISGHNTLYWYLQNLGQGPELLIRYENEEAVDDSQLPKDRFSAERLKGVDSTLKIQPAELGDSAVYLCASKPSNSRGLRQETQYFGPGTRLLVL.

The chain recombines TRBV6-5 with TRBJ1-2; D is possibly TRBD1 (5 bases). The V gene's germline CDR1 is MNHEY and CDR2 SVGAGI. The ends were cut back, 6 bases at V and 7 bases at J, with 9 bases in the middle. CDR3 length: 11 amino acids. For the CDR3, the DNA is TGTGCCAGCAGGGGGCTGACTGGCTACACCTTC. It encodes CASRGLTGYTF.

CDR3 residues: CATSREGKSNYGYTF. In nucleotides, the CDR3 is TGTGCCACCAGCAGAGAGGGCAAGTCTAACTATGGCTACACCTTC. The gene calls are TRBV15 and TRBJ1-2; no definite D call. Germline V CDR1 and CDR2: LNHNV, YYDKDF (reference sequence). The CDR3 is made up of 15 amino acids. Trimming pared 0 bases from V and 0 bases from J, leaving 8 bases between.

The chain combines TRBV4-3 with TRBJ2-7, with 8 bases aligning to TRBD1. J was trimmed by 2 bases and V by 4 bases; bases with no gene match: 7. Germline assignment: CDR1 LGHNA and CDR2 YSLEER. The CDR3 consists of 15 residues. The CDR3 here is CASSLGWTGTYEQYF. For the CDR3, the DNA is TGCGCCAGCAGCCTAGGATGGACAGGGACCTACGAGCAGTACTTC.

V is TRBV2 and J is TRBJ1-1; D remains unclear. V shed 1 base and J shed 1 base, with 7 bases lying between them. The CDR3 runs to 14 residues. Germline lookup yields CDR1 SNHLY and CDR2 FYNNEI. The CDR3 reads CASSEVGGNTEAFF. CDR3 DNA sequence: TGTGCCAGCAGTGAAGTGGGAGGGAACACTGAAGCTTTCTTT.

In its sample, this clone was seen a few times. CDR3 residues: CASNSWDTEAFF. The CDR3 nucleotides are TGTGCCAGCAACAGTTGGGACACTGAAGCTTTCTTT. The chain couples TRBV7-9 to TRBJ1-1; D uncertain. The CDR3 contains 12 residues. Trimming shortened V by 7 bases and J by 3 bases, and 9 bases separated the two germline ends. CDR1 SEHNR and CDR2 FQNEAQ come from the germline V gene (reference sequence).

The chain uses TRBV27 and TRBJ2-1; D might be TRBD1 (5 bases). CDR3 length: 17 residues. Germline values: CDR1 MNHEY, CDR2 SMNVEV (reference sequence). The V end lost 5 bases, the J end lost 0 bases, and 17 bases lay between the germline ends. The CDR3 bases are TGTGCCAGCAGTCCTTTAGATCCCGACAGCTCCTACAATGAGCAGTTCTTC. As protein: CASSPLDPDSSYNEQFF.

The chain couples TRBV15 to TRBJ1-3, with 8 bases that match TRBD1. The germline V gene has CDR1 LNHNV and CDR2 YYDKDF (reference sequence). This CDR3 has 19 residues. V dropped 2 bases and J dropped 3; count of bases not matched to a gene: 15. The CDR3 is CATSRKRKKTGAYGNTIYF. As DNA, the CDR3 is TGTGCCACCAGCAGAAAACGCAAAAAGACAGGGGCCTATGGAAACACCATATATTTT.

In DNA, the CDR3 is TGTGCCTGGAGTAGAGGGGGTGTGGAAAACACCATATATTTT. Its translation: CAWSRGGVENTIYF. This chain connects TRBV30 to TRBJ1-3, with D perhaps TRBD1 (6 bases). V shed 2 bases and J shed 6 bases, with 14 bases lying between them. CDR1 GTSNPN and CDR2 SVGIG come from the germline V gene (reference sequence). CDR3 size: 14 residues. Using reference TRBV30 and TRBJ1-3 for the parts outside the CDR3, the full variable domain is SQTIHQWPATLVQPVGSPLSLECTVEGTSNPNLYWYRQAAGRGLQLLFYSVGIGQISSEVPQNLSASRPQDRQFILSSKKLLLSDSGFYLCAWSRGGVENTIYFGEGSWLTVV.

The V gene is TRBV24-1, the J gene TRBJ1-3; TRBD1 matches at 9 bases. CDR1 is KGHDR, CDR2 SFDVKD, per germline. V was pared by 1 base and J by 1 base, with 13 bases of the junction left unmatched. The CDR3 consists of 20 residues. As DNA, the CDR3 is TGTGCCACCAGTGATTTTCTGGACAGGGGAACTACTTTATCTGGAAACACCATATATTTT. Protein product: CATSDFLDRGTTLSGNTIYF.

The chain has TRBV19 and TRBJ1-3, with 7 positions matching TRBD1. Germline assignment: CDR1 LNHDA and CDR2 SQIVND (reference sequence). The CDR3 runs 15 residues. V trimming: 5 bases; J trimming: 1 base; junction bases outside the gene matches: 5. The CDR3 reads CASSSDRESGNTIYF. DNA for the CDR3: TGTGCCAGTAGTTCCGACAGGGAGTCTGGAAACACCATATATTTT.